This T cell receptor beta chain was obtained from a study of technical replicates of blood from several donors. The method was immunoSEQ multiplex PCR; TCRdb's version includes in-frame clones alone and lacks a portion of them. This repertoire shows roughly 50,000 clones, about 95% found once; its top ten account for around 3.2%. Germline CDR1 reads MGHRA; CDR2 reads YSYEKL. This CDR3 is built from 14 residues. V lost 0 bases, J lost 4 bases, and 10 bases lay in between. The source of this sequence is a human donor in good health. Some clones in this sample may be carry-over from other donors' samples. What was sequenced was PBMCs. This chain uses TRBV4-1 with TRBJ2-7, with TRBD2 as a possible D gene (6 bases). The CDR3 protein is CASSQDGAGYEQYF. DNA of the CDR3: TGCGCCAGCAGCCAAGACGGGGCGGGGTACGAGCAGTACTTC.